This T cell receptor (beta chain) was identified during a study of shared clonotypes between healthy human individuals. Assay: immunoSEQ multiplex PCR; the TCRdb copy retains only in-frame clones and omits some. Of over a million clones listed, more than 95% were seen once; the top ten hold roughly 1.2%. V was pared by 5 bases and J by 0 bases, with 21 bases between. This CDR3 contains 18 residues. Germline V lookup: CDR1 LNHDA, CDR2 SQIVND (reference sequence). Into CD45RA+ naive and CD45RA-negative memory subsets, the CD4+ cells were split. The chain employs TRBV19 and TRBJ2-3; weak D call: TRBD1 (6 bases). This receptor was taken from a man younger than 45 in good health. The sample was naive CD4+ T cells sorted from blood. Stated subset: CD45RA+ positively selected. The CDR3 DNA follows: TGTGCCAGTAGTCACCGGGGCAGGGGCGCTTTCAGCACAGATACGCAGTATTTT. Translating it yields CASSHRGRGAFSTDTQYF.